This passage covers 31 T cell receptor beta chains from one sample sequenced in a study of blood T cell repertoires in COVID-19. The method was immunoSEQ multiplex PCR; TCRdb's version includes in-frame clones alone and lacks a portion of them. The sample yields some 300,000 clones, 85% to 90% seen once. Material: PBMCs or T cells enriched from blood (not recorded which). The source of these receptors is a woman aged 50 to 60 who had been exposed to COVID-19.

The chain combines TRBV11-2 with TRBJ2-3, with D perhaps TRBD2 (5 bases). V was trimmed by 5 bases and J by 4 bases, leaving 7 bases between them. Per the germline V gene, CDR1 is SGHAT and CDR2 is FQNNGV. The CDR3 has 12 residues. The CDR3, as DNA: TGTGCCAGCAGCGTTAGCGCAGATACGCAGTATTTT. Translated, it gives CASSVSADTQYF.

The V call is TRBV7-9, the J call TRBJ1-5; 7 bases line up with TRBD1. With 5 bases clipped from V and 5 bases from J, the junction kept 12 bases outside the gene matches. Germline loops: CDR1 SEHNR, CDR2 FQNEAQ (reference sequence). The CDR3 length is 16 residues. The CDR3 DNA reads TGTGCCAGCAGCCCCCACGGGGCAGGGGGACATCAGCCCCAGCATTTT. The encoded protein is CASSPHGAGGHQPQHF.

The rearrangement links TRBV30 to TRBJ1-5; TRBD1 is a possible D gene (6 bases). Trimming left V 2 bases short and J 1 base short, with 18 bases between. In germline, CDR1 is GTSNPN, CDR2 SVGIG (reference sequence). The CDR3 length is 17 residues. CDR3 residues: CAWSRKNTGSSNQPQHF. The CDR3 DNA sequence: TGTGCCTGGAGTCGAAAGAACACAGGGTCGAGCAATCAGCCCCAGCATTTT.

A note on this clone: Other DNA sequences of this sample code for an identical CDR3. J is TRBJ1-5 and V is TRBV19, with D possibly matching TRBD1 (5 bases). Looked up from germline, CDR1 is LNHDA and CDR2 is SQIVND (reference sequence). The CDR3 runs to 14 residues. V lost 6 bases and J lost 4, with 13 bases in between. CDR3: CASSIAGGNQPQHF. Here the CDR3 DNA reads TGTGCCAGTAGCATTGCGGGGGGGAATCAGCCCCAGCATTTT.

The CDR3 spells CASSQDPGSNYGYTF. The CDR3 DNA sequence: TGCGCCAGCAGCCAAGATCCAGGCAGTAACTATGGCTACACCTTC. The V call is TRBV4-1, the J call TRBJ1-2; D gene ambiguous. This CDR3 is 15 amino acids long. Trimming took off 0 bases at V and 1 base at J, with 9 bases between the two ends. Germline CDR1 and CDR2: MGHRA and YSYEKL.

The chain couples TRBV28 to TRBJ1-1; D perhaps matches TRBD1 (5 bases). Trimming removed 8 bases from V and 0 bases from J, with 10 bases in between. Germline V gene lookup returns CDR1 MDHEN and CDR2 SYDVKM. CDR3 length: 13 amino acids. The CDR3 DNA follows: TGTGCCAGCCTCAGGGTTTTGAACACTGAAGCTTTCTTT. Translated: CASLRVLNTEAFF.

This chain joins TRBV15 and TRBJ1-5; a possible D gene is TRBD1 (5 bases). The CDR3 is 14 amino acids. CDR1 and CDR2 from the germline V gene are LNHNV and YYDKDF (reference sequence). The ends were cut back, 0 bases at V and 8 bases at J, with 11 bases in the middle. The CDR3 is CATSRDLTGEPQHF. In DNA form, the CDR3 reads TGTGCCACCAGCAGAGATTTAACGGGGGAGCCCCAGCATTTT.

CDR3 sequence reads: CASRGVWDEQFF. The CDR3 DNA is TGTGCCAGTAGAGGGGTGTGGGATGAGCAGTTCTTC. The chain carries TRBV19 and TRBJ2-1; TRBD1 might be the D (5 bases). This CDR3 spans 12 amino acids. From germline, CDR1 is LNHDA and CDR2 SQIVND (reference sequence). V dropped 6 bases and J dropped 8 bases, with 11 bases sitting between them.

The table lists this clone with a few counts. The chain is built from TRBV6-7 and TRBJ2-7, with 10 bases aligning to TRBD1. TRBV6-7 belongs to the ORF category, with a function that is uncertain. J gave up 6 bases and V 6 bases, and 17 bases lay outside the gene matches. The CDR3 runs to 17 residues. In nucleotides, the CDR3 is TGTGCCAGCAGCCCCGAAGCCGGGACAGGGGCTGGTGGCGAGCAGTACTTC. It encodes CASSPEAGTGAGGEQYF.

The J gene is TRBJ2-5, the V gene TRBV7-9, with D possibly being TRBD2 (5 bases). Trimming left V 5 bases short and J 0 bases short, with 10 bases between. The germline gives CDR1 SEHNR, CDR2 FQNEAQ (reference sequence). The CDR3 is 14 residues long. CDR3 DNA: TGTGCCAGCAGCAAAGGCGGGCACCAAGAGACCCAGTACTTC. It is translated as CASSKGGHQETQYF.

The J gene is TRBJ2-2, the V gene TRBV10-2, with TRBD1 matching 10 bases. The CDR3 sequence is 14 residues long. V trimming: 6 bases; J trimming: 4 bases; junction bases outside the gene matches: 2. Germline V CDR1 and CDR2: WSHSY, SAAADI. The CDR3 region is CASRGQGFTGELFF. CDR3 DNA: TGCGCCAGCAGGGGACAGGGGTTCACCGGGGAGCTGTTTTTT.

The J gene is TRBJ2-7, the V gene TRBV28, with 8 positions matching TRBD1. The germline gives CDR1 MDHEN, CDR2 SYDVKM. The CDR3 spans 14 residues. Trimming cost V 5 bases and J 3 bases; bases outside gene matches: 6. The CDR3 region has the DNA TGTGCCAGCAGTCCCAATGGACAGGGCTACGAGCAGTACTTC. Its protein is CASSPNGQGYEQYF.

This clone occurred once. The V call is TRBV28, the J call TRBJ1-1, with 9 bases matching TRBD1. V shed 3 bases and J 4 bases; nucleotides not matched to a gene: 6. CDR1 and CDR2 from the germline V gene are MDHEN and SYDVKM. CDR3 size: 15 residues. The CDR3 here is CASSFGDRESTEAFF. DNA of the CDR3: TGTGCCAGCAGTTTCGGGGACAGGGAGAGCACTGAAGCTTTCTTT.

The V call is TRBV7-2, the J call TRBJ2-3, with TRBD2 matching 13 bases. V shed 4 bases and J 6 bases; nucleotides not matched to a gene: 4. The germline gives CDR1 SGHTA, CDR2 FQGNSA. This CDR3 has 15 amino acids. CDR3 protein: CASSSLAGGRDTQYF. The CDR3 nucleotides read TGTGCCAGCAGCTCACTAGCGGGGGGGCGGGATACGCAGTATTTT.

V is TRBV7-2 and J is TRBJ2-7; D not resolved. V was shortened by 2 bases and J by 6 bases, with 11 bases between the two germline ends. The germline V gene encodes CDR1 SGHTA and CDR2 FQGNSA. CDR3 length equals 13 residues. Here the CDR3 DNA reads TGTGCCAGCAGCTTAAAGAGTGCCTTCGAGCAGTACTTC. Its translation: CASSLKSAFEQYF.

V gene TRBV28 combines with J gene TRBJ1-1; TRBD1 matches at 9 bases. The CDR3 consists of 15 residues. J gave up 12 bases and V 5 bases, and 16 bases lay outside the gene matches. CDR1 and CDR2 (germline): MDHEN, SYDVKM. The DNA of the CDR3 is TGTGCCAGCAGTATTATCCCGGGACAGGGTACGGGGACTTTCTTT. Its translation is CASSIIPGQGTGTFF.

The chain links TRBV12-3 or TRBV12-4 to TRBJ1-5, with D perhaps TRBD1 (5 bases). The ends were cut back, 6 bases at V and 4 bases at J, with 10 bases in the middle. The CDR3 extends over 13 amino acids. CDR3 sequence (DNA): TGTGCCAGCAGCCCGCAGGGTAATCAGCCCCAGCATTTT. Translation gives CASSPQGNQPQHF.

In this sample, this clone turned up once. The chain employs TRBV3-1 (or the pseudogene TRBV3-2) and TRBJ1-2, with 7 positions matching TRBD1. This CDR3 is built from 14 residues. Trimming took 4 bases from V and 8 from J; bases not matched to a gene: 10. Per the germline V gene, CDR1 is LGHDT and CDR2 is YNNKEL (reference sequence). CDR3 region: CASSPRTGGGGYTF. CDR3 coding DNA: TGTGCCAGCAGCCCTCGGACAGGAGGAGGCGGCTACACCTTC.

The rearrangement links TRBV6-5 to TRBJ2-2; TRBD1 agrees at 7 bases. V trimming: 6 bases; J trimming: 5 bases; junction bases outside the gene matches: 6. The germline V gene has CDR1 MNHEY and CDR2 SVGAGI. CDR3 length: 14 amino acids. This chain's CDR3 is CASSRDSQTGELFF. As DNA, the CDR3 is TGTGCCAGCAGCCGGGACAGCCAAACCGGGGAGCTGTTTTTT.

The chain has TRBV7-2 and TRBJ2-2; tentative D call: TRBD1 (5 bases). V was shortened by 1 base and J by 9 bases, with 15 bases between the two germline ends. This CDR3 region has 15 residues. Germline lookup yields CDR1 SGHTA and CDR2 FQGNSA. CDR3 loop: CASSLDRDSHRELFF. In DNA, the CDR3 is TGTGCCAGCAGCTTAGACCGAGACAGTCACCGGGAGCTGTTTTTT.

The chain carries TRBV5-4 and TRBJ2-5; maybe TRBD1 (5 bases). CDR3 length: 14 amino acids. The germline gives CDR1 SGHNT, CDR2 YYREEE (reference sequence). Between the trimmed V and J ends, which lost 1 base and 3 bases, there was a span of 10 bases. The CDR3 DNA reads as TGTGCCAGCAGCTTGACAGGTCTTAAAGAGACCCAGTACTTC. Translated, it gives CASSLTGLKETQYF. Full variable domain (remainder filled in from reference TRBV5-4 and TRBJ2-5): ETGVTQSPTHLIKTRGQQVTLRCSSQSGHNTVSWYQQALGQGPQFIFQYYREEENGRGNFPPRFSGLQFPNYSSELNVNALELDDSALYLCASSLTGLKETQYFGPGTRLLVL.

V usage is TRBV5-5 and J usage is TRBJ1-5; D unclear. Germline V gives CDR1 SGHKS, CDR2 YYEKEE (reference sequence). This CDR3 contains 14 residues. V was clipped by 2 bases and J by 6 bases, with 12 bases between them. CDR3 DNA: TGTGCCAGCAGCTTTTTGCCGGGTAGTCAGCCCCAGCATTTT. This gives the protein CASSFLPGSQPQHF.

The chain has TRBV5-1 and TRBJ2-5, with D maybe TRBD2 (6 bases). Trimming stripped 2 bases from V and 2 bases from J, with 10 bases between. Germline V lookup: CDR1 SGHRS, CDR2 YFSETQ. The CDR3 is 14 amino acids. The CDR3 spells CASSFQDYQETQYF. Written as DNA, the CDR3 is TGCGCCAGCAGCTTTCAGGACTATCAAGAGACCCAGTACTTC.

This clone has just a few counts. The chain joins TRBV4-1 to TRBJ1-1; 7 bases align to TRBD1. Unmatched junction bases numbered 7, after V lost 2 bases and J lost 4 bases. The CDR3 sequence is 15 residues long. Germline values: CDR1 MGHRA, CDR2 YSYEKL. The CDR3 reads CASSQRQGDSTEAFF. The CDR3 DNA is TGCGCCAGCAGCCAACGACAGGGAGACAGCACTGAAGCTTTCTTT.

The CDR3: CASSPRDRGVNEQFF. Here the CDR3 DNA reads TGTGCCAGCAGCCCCCGGGACAGGGGGGTGAATGAGCAGTTCTTC. The chain is built from TRBV5-4 and TRBJ2-1; TRBD1 matches at 11 bases. The CDR3 loop spans 15 amino acids. CDR1 is SGHNT and CDR2 is YYREEE in the germline V gene (reference sequence). Trimming removed 4 bases from V and 7 bases from J; junction bases left unmatched: 7.

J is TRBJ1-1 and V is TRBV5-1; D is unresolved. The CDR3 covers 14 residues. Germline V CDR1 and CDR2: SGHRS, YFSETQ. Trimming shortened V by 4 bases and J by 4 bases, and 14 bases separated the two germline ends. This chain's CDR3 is CASSPAPGFTEAFF. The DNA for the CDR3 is TGCGCCAGCAGCCCCGCCCCGGGGTTCACTGAAGCTTTCTTT.

CDR3 DNA: TGTGCCAGTAGAACTAGCGGGAGCTCCTACAATGAGCAGTTCTTC. Residues: CASRTSGSSYNEQFF. V and J are TRBV19 and TRBJ2-1, with 11 positions matching TRBD2. V trimming: 6 bases; J trimming: 0 bases; junction bases outside the gene matches: 1. The CDR3 loop spans 15 amino acids. CDR1 and CDR2 from the germline V gene are LNHDA and SQIVND (reference sequence). The full variable domain, in which reference TRBV19 and TRBJ2-1 provide the parts outside the CDR3, is DGGITQSPKYLFRKEGQNVTLSCEQNLNHDAMYWYRQDPGQGLRLIYYSQIVNDFQKGDIAEGYSVSREKKESFPLTVTSAQKNPTAFYLCASRTSGSSYNEQFFGPGTRLTVL.

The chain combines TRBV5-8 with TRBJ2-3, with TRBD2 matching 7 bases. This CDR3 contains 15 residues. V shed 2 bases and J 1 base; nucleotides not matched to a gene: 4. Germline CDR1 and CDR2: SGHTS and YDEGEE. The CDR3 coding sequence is TGTGCCAGCAGCTTCAGCGGGGATCGCACAGATACGCAGTATTTT. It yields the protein CASSFSGDRTDTQYF.

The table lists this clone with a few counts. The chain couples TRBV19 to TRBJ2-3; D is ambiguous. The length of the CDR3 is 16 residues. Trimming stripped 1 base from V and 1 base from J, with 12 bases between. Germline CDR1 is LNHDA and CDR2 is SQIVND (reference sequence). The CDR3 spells CASSIGSLAGTDTQYF. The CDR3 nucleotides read TGTGCCAGTAGTATAGGATCCCTGGCAGGCACAGATACGCAGTATTTT.

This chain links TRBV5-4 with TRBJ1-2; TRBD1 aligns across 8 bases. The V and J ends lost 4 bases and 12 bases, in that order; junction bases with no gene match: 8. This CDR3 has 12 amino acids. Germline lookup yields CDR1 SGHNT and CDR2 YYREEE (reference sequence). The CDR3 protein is CASSQRTGSDTF. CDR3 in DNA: TGTGCCAGCAGCCAACGGACAGGGTCAGACACCTTC.

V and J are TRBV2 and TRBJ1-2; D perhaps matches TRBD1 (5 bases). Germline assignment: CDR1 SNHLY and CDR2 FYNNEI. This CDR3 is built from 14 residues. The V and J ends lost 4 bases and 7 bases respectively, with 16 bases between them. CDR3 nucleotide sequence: TGTGCCAGCAGTGGTCTAGGGGATTCCGCTGGCTACACCTTC. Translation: CASSGLGDSAGYTF.